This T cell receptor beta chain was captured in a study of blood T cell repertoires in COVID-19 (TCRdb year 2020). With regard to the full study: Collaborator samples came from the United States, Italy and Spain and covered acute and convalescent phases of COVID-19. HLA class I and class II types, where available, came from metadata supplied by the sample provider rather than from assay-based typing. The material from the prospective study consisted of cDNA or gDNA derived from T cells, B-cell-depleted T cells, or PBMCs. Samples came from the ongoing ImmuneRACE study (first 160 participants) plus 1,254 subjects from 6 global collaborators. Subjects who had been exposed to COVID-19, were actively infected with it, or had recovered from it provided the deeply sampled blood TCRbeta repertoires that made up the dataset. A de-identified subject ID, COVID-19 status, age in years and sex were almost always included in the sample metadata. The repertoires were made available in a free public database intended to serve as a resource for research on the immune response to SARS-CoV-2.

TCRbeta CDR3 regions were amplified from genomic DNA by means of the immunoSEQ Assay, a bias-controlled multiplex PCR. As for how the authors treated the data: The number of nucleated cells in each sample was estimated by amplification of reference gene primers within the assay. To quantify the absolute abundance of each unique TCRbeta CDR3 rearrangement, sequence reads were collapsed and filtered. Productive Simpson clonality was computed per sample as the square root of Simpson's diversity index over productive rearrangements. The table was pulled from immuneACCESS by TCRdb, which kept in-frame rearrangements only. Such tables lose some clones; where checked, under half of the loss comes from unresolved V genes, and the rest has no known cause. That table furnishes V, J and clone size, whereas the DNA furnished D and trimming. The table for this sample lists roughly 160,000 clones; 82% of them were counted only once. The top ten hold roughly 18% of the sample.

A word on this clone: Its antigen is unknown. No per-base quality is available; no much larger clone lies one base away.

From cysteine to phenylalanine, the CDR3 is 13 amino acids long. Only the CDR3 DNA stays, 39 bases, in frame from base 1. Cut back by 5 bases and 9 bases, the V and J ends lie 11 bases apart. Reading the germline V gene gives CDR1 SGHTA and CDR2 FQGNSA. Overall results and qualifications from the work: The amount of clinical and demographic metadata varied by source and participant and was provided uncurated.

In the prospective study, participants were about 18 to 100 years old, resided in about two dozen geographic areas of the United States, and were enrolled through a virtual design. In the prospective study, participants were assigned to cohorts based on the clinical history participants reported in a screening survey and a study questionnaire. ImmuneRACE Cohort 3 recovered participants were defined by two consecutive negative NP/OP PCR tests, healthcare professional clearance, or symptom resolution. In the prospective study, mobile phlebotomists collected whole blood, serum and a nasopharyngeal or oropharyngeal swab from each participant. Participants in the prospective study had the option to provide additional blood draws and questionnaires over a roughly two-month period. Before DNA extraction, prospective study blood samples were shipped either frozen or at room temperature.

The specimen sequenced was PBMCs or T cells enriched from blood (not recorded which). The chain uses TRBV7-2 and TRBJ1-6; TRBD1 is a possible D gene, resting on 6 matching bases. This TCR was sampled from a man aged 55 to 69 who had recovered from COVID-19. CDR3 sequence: CASSNDRISPLHF. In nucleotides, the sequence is TGTGCCAGCAGCAACGACAGGATTTCACCCCTCCACTTT.